The 8 T cell receptor beta chains in this list originate from one sample, sequenced in a study of T-cell memory formation after mild COVID-19. MiXCR was run by TCRdb on the 5' RACE reads, yielding one entry per CDR3 protein. The table shows 190,000 or so distinct CDR3 sequences, with about 21% occurring only once. Sequencing was performed on PBMCs or a T cell subset sorted from them (not recorded which). Every receptor here comes from an adult woman who had mild COVID-19 (a few samples of this study predate the infection). Cell type and time point are not known.

The chain recombines TRBV27 with TRBJ2-7, with D perhaps matching TRBD1 or TRBD2 (6 bases each). The CDR3 is 15 residues long. Between the trimmed V and J ends, which lost 0 bases and 1 base, there was a span of 10 bases. From germline, CDR1 is MNHEY and CDR2 SMNVEV (reference sequence). The CDR3 region has the DNA TGTGCCAGCAGTTTATCCGGGGGCATGTCCTACGAGCAGTACTTC. Translation: CASSLSGGMSYEQYF.

The CDR3: CASSFGGGAGTEAFF. CDR3 coding DNA: TGTGCCAGCAGTTTTGGCGGGGGCGCCGGTACTGAAGCTTTCTTT. The rearrangement joins TRBV12-3 or TRBV12-4 to TRBJ1-1; perhaps TRBD1 as D (6 bases). Trimming stripped 3 bases from V and 5 bases from J, with 16 bases between. This CDR3 region has 15 residues.

In this sample, this clonotype turned up a few times. V usage is TRBV7-6 and J usage is TRBJ1-4; TRBD1 is a possible D gene (5 bases). Germline CDR1 SGHVS, CDR2 FNYEAQ. There are 13 residues in the CDR3. Trimming pared 1 base from V and 8 bases from J, leaving 8 bases between. The CDR3 sequence: CASSLGRGEKLFF. The CDR3, as DNA: TGTGCCAGCAGCTTAGGGAGGGGCGAAAAACTGTTTTTT.

J is TRBJ2-1 and V is TRBV18, with TRBD1 matching 8 bases. The V gene's germline CDR1 is KGHSH and CDR2 LQKENI. V lost 3 bases to trimming and J lost 7 bases; unmatched junction nucleotides: 5. The CDR3 totals 14 residues. CDR3 sequence reads: CASSPDREWNEQFF. For the CDR3, the DNA is TGTGCCAGCTCACCGGACAGGGAGTGGAATGAGCAGTTCTTC.

This clonotype has ten or more counts. The chain is built from TRBV9 and TRBJ2-7, with 8 bases aligning to TRBD2. Germline trimming cut 3 bases from V and 2 bases from J; bases unmatched to any gene: 7. The CDR3 consists of 15 residues. Germline CDR1 and CDR2: SGDLS and YYNGEE. CDR3 coding DNA: TGTGCCAGCAGCGCTGAACCGGGACTAGCCTACGAGCAGTACTTC. Protein product: CASSAEPGLAYEQYF.

This clonotype was seen a handful of times. This chain connects TRBV6-5 to TRBJ2-1; TRBD2 might be the D (5 bases). The germline V and J ends were trimmed by 7 bases and 4 bases, with 17 bases remaining between them. This CDR3 region has 15 residues. Germline values: CDR1 MNHEY, CDR2 SVGAGI. The CDR3 nucleotides are TGTGCCAGCACCGCCCCCGGGGTCAGATACAATGAGCAGTTCTTC. Its protein product is CASTAPGVRYNEQFF.

The chain carries TRBV15 and TRBJ1-4; maybe TRBD1 (5 bases). The length of the CDR3 is 14 residues. Per germline, CDR1 LNHNV and CDR2 YYDKDF (reference sequence). V lost 7 bases, J lost 5 bases, and 14 bases lay in between. In nucleotides, the CDR3 is TGTGCCACCACCCCCGGGACCCTCAATGAAAAACTGTTTTTT. Protein: CATTPGTLNEKLFF.

V is TRBV3-1 and J is TRBJ2-3; TRBD2 agrees at 13 bases. With V trimmed by 4 bases and J by 4 bases, 8 bases remained unmatched. Germline CDR1 reads LGHDT; CDR2 reads YNNKEL (reference sequence). The CDR3 has 17 residues. DNA for the CDR3: TGTGCCAGCAGCCCCGGACTAGCGGGAGATTTGTCAGATACGCAGTATTTT. Encoded protein: CASSPGLAGDLSDTQYF.